This note documents a single TCR beta chain sequence. Clinical history as reported by participants underpinned cohort assignment. Authors' methods: Researchers report that nucleated cell counts were estimated from reference gene primer amplification. Only in-frame clones appear in the TCRdb table, and some are missing; sequencing was by immunoSEQ multiplex PCR. The V and J calls and the clone size are those of that table, but D and trimming were determined from the DNA. The sample yields about 190,000 clones, less than 85% seen once. The data were obtained in a study of blood T cell repertoires in COVID-19. Across the whole study: PBMCs, B-cell-depleted T cells, or T cells were the source of the cDNA or gDNA that made up the material.

Sequenced: PBMCs or T cells enriched from blood (not recorded which). The clonotype comes from a young woman who had recovered from COVID-19.

CDR3 DNA sequence: TGCAGCGTAGATCCGGGACAGGGACGGGAGCAGTACTTC. Encoded protein: CSVDPGQGREQYF. The rearrangement links TRBV29-1 to TRBJ2-7; TRBD1 aligns across 9 bases. Germline-derived CDR1 and CDR2 are SQVTM and ANQGSEA. Unmatched junction bases numbered 10, after V lost 6 bases and J lost 7 bases. The CDR3 spans 13 residues.